A single sample gave rise to the 24 T cell receptor beta chains below, sequenced in a study of T-cell memory formation after mild COVID-19. TCRdb analysed the 5' RACE reads with MiXCR anew, one entry per CDR3 protein. The profile shows 200,000 or so distinct CDR3 sequences, 16% of them singletons. The sample consisted of PBMCs or a T cell subset sorted from them (not recorded which). Source of these receptors: an adult woman who had mild COVID-19 (a few samples of this study predate the infection). Cell type and time point are not known.

This clonotype was counted only a few times. V and J are TRBV7-2 and TRBJ2-1; the match to TRBD2 covers 13 bases. The CDR3 totals 15 residues. CDR1 is SGHTA, CDR2 FQGNSA, per germline. Losses at the gene ends were 5 bases for V and 6 bases for J; bases not matched to a gene: 4. The CDR3 DNA sequence: TGTGCCAGCAGCAAACTAGCGGGAGGGCGCAATGAGCAGTTCTTC. Translating it yields CASSKLAGGRNEQFF. Filled out from reference TRBV7-2 and TRBJ2-1, the complete variable domain reads GAGVSQSPSNKVTEKGKDVELRCDPISGHTALYWYRQSLGQGLEFLIYFQGNSAPDKSGLPSDRFSAERTGGSVSTLTIQRTQQEDSAVYLCASSKLAGGRNEQFFGPGTRLTVL.

The CDR3 reads CASSREEGLRGTQYF. In DNA form, the CDR3 reads TGTGCCAGCAGCCGCGAGGAGGGGCTCCGAGGGACCCAGTACTTC. V gene TRBV5-5 combines with J gene TRBJ2-5; D is perhaps TRBD2 (6 bases). The germline gives CDR1 SGHKS, CDR2 YYEKEE (reference sequence). With 4 bases removed from V and 7 bases from J, the gap between germline ends came to 20 bases. The CDR3 sequence is 15 residues long. The complete variable domain, with remaining parts taken from reference TRBV5-5 and TRBJ2-5, reads DAGVTQSPTHLIKTRGQQVTLRCSPISGHKSVSWYQQVLGQGPQFIFQYYEKEERGRGNFPDRFSARQFPNYSSELNVNALLLGDSALYLCASSREEGLRGTQYFGPGTRLLVL.

The CDR3 nucleotides are TGTGCCAGCAGTCCATTACAGGGGAAGAGGTTCTTC. It yields the protein CASSPLQGKRFF. The rearrangement joins TRBV27 to TRBJ2-1; 7 nucleotides align to TRBD1. The CDR3 has 12 amino acids. Trimming at V came to 5 bases and at J to 15 bases, leaving 10 bases not matched to a gene. Germline V gives CDR1 MNHEY, CDR2 SMNVEV (reference sequence).

The rearrangement uses TRBV20-1 and TRBJ2-7; 10 nucleotides align to TRBD2. Germline-derived CDR1 and CDR2 are DFQATT and SNEGSKA (reference sequence). This CDR3 comprises 15 residues. The ends lost 6 bases at V and 2 bases at J; junction bases unmatched: 10. The CDR3 nucleotides are TGCAGTGCCCTAAGGACTAGCGGTAATACCTACGAGCAGTACTTC. Its protein is CSALRTSGNTYEQYF.

V gene TRBV6-2 or TRBV6-3 combines with J gene TRBJ1-5, with 8 bases aligning to TRBD1. Germline lookup yields CDR1 MNHEY and CDR2 SVGEGT. There are 18 residues in the CDR3. With V trimmed by 7 bases and J by 0 bases, 14 bases remained unmatched. This chain's CDR3 is CASTPDRVRRASNQPQHF. CDR3 bases: TGTGCCAGCACTCCGGACAGGGTAAGACGCGCTAGCAATCAGCCCCAGCATTTT.

This clonotype showed up just a few times. This chain joins TRBV6-5 and TRBJ2-7; tentatively, D is TRBD2 (6 bases). CDR1 MNHEY and CDR2 SVGAGI come from the germline V gene. The CDR3 contains 17 residues. V shed 0 bases and J shed 2 bases, with 17 bases lying between them. DNA of the CDR3: TGTGCCAGCAGTTACTCAGGAGGGGCAGCCTTACCCTACGAGCAGTACTTC. Translated, it gives CASSYSGGAALPYEQYF.

The rearrangement joins TRBV3-1 to TRBJ1-1; no firm D call. V was pared by 1 base and J by 1 base, with 7 bases between. The CDR3 length is 14 residues. Germline V gene sequence: CDR1 LGHDT, CDR2 YNNKEL (reference sequence). In DNA, the CDR3 is TGTGCCAGCAGCCAAGTGTCGGGGAACACTGAAGCTTTCTTT. Protein product: CASSQVSGNTEAFF.

The CDR3 nucleotides read TGCGCCAGCAGCCTTAGCATCGGGAACTATGGCTACACCTTC. Residues: CASSLSIGNYGYTF. The chain joins TRBV5-1 to TRBJ1-2; D not resolved. Germline V lookup: CDR1 SGHRS, CDR2 YFSETQ. V was trimmed by 4 bases and J by 2 bases, leaving 12 bases between them. This CDR3 has 14 amino acids.

The CDR3 nucleotides read TGCAGTGCTAGAGACTTAGGACAGGGGATTTACGAGCAGTACTTC. Protein sequence: CSARDLGQGIYEQYF. The chain links TRBV20-1 to TRBJ2-7; 9 bases fit TRBD1. J was trimmed by 4 bases and V by 0 bases; bases with no gene match: 7. The CDR3 length is 15 residues. Germline V gives CDR1 DFQATT, CDR2 SNEGSKA (reference sequence).

The chain carries TRBV28 and TRBJ1-2; the D is unclear. The ends were cut back, 6 bases at V and 8 bases at J, with 16 bases in the middle. Germline-derived CDR1 and CDR2 are MDHEN and SYDVKM. The CDR3 sequence is 13 residues long. CDR3 amino acids: CASSLAIPGGYTF. DNA of the CDR3: TGTGCCAGCAGCCTGGCTATCCCGGGGGGCTACACCTTC.

This clonotype was seen a handful of times. The chain recombines TRBV7-9 with TRBJ2-1, with D perhaps being TRBD1 or TRBD2 (5 bases each). The CDR3 runs 13 residues. The ends were cut back, 0 bases at V and 6 bases at J, with 6 bases in the middle. Germline V gives CDR1 SEHNR, CDR2 FQNEAQ (reference sequence). CDR3 sequence reads: CASSLAGTNEQFF. In DNA form, the CDR3 reads TGTGCCAGCAGCTTAGCGGGGACCAATGAGCAGTTCTTC.

This CDR3 is CSARDQQGVYEQYF. In DNA form, the CDR3 reads TGCAGTGCTAGAGATCAGCAGGGAGTGTACGAGCAGTACTTC. The V call is TRBV20-1, the J call TRBJ2-7; D assignment may be TRBD1 or TRBD2 (5 bases each). Looked up from germline, CDR1 is DFQATT and CDR2 is SNEGSKA (reference sequence). There are 14 residues in the CDR3. Trimming removed 0 bases at V and 4 bases at J, with 13 bases between.

This chain connects TRBV7-3 to TRBJ2-1; maybe TRBD1 (7 bases). The germline V gene has CDR1 SGHTA and CDR2 FQGTGA. The V gene lost 4 bases and the J gene lost 4 bases, with 17 bases spanning the gap. The CDR3 is 16 residues long. This CDR3 reads CASSSGNRGLYNEQFF. In DNA form, the CDR3 reads TGTGCCAGCAGCTCCGGAAACAGGGGACTTTACAATGAGCAGTTCTTC.

This chain uses TRBV18 with TRBJ2-1, with TRBD1 identical over 11 bases. This CDR3 has 15 amino acids. V gave up 6 bases and J gave up 7 bases; unmatched junction bases: 8. Germline V lookup: CDR1 KGHSH, CDR2 LQKENI. DNA of the CDR3: TGTGCCAGCTCCGTCGGGACAGGGGGTACAAATGAGCAGTTCTTC. It is translated as CASSVGTGGTNEQFF.

This clonotype was detected a few times. V usage is TRBV5-1 and J usage is TRBJ1-1; 7 nucleotides line up with TRBD1. Germline V gene data show CDR1 as SGHRS and CDR2 as YFSETQ. The CDR3 length is 14 residues. Trimming removed 4 bases from V and 2 bases from J; junction bases left unmatched: 5. This CDR3 is CASSLGQDNTEAFF. The CDR3 bases are TGCGCCAGCAGCCTTGGACAGGATAACACTGAAGCTTTCTTT.

This clonotype has only a few counts. The J gene is TRBJ1-2, the V gene TRBV9; 9 nucleotides line up with TRBD1. This CDR3 is 13 amino acids long. The J segment lost 6 bases and the V segment lost 0 bases, leaving 0 bases of the junction unmatched. CDR1 SGDLS and CDR2 YYNGEE come from the germline V gene. The CDR3 spells CASSVDRGHGYTF. In DNA form, the CDR3 reads TGTGCCAGCAGCGTAGACAGGGGGCATGGCTACACCTTC.

This clonotype was detected only a few times. The chain is built from TRBV20-1 and TRBJ2-1; D perhaps matches TRBD2 (6 bases). The CDR3 totals 14 residues. V was trimmed by 2 bases and J by 8 bases, leaving 16 bases between them. Germline loops: CDR1 DFQATT, CDR2 SNEGSKA (reference sequence). The DNA for the CDR3 is TGCAGTGCTAGATATCGCGGGGTTAGGGATGAGCAGTTCTTC. Translation: CSARYRGVRDEQFF.

This clonotype was seen just once. The rearrangement links TRBV29-1 to TRBJ2-7; 10 nucleotides match TRBD1. Germline assignment: CDR1 SQVTM and CDR2 ANQGSEA. The CDR3 extends over 13 amino acids. Trimming removed 3 bases from V and 3 bases from J; junction bases left unmatched: 2. The CDR3 bases are TGCAGCGTTGATGGGACAGGGGTCTACGAGCAGTACTTC. Translating gives CSVDGTGVYEQYF.

This clonotype was seen more than once but under ten times. The gene calls are TRBV5-1 and TRBJ2-7; 9 bases agree with TRBD1. Losses at the gene ends were 4 bases for V and 3 bases for J; bases not matched to a gene: 5. The CDR3 is made up of 14 amino acids. The germline V gene encodes CDR1 SGHRS and CDR2 YFSETQ. CDR3 DNA sequence: TGCGCCAGCAGCCAACGGGACAGGGACTACGAGCAGTACTTC. Translation: CASSQRDRDYEQYF.

This clonotype was seen a few times. The J gene is TRBJ1-1, the V gene TRBV12-3 or TRBV12-4; 7 bases are shared with TRBD1. With V trimmed by 6 bases and J by 1 base, 20 bases remained unmatched. The CDR3 is 19 residues long. DNA for the CDR3: TGTGCCAGCAGCCTAACCATCTACAGGGGTAAGTTGGAGAACACTGAAGCTTTCTTT. Amino acid sequence: CASSLTIYRGKLENTEAFF.

This clonotype was seen a single time. The rearrangement joins TRBV21-1 to TRBJ1-2; the table's TRBD1 call for D was not verified on the DNA. TRBV21-1 is classified as a pseudogene. The CDR3 totals 14 residues. The CDR3 DNA reads as TGTGCCAGCAGCAAAGTCGGGACTAACTATGGCTACACCTTC. This gives the protein CASSKVGTNYGYTF.

The sample holds a few counts of this clonotype. CDR3 sequence reads: CASTSPGGSYEQYF. In DNA, the CDR3 is TGTGCCAGCACCAGCCCAGGGGGTTCATACGAGCAGTACTTC. The chain joins TRBV7-8 to TRBJ2-7; the match to TRBD1 covers 7 bases. This CDR3 has 14 amino acids. Unmatched junction bases numbered 10, after V lost 7 bases and J lost 4 bases. Per germline, CDR1 SGHVS and CDR2 FQNEAQ.

CDR3 sequence (DNA): TGCAGTGCTAGTGGTCGGACCGTGAATCAGCCCCAGCATTTT. Translating it yields CSASGRTVNQPQHF. V usage is TRBV20-1 and J usage is TRBJ1-5; no reliable D call. Trimming cost V 3 bases and J 4 bases, with 13 bases left between them. The CDR3 loop spans 14 amino acids. Germline V gene lookup returns CDR1 DFQATT and CDR2 SNEGSKA (reference sequence).

The chain is built from TRBV12-3 or TRBV12-4 and TRBJ2-6; possibly TRBD1 or TRBD2 for D (5 bases each). The CDR3 is 16 amino acids. V lost 7 bases, J lost 2 bases, and 15 bases lay in between. The CDR3, as DNA: TGTGCCAGCACCCCTAGTTTGGGGGCTGGGGCCAACGTCCTGACTTTC. It encodes CASTPSLGAGANVLTF.